The present T cell receptor beta chain was sequenced within a study of blood T cell repertoires in COVID-19. Study-level information: T cells, B-cell-depleted T cells, or PBMCs supplied cDNA or gDNA.

Participant-given clinical history determined each cohort assignment. Here immunoSEQ multiplex PCR was the method, and the copy in TCRdb shows in-frame clones only, minus some. The table includes 200,000 to 250,000 clones, approximately 86% detected once. Losses at the gene ends were 4 bases for V and 5 bases for J; bases not matched to a gene: 4. Germline V gene lookup returns CDR1 SGHTA and CDR2 FQGNSA. The CDR3 runs 13 residues. The sequenced material came from PBMCs or T cells enriched from blood (not recorded which). The source is a woman in her 50s with acute COVID-19. V usage is TRBV7-2 and J usage is TRBJ2-5, with 7 bases fitting TRBD1. The CDR3 DNA sequence: TGTGCCAGCAGCTACGGACAGGCTGAGACCCAGTACTTC. Translating gives CASSYGQAETQYF.